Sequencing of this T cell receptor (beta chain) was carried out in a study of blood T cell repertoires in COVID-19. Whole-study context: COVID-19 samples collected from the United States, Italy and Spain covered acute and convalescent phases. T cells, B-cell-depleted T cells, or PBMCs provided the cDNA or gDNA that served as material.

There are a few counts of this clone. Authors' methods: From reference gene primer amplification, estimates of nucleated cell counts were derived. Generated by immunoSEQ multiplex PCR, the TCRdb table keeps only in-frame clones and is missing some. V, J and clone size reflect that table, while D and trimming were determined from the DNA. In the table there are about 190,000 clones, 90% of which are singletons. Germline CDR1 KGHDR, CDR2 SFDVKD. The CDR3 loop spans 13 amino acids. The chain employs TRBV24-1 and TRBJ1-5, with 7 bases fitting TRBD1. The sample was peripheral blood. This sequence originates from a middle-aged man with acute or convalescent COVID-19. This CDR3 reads CATSRGVNQPQHF. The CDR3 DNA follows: TGTGCGACGTCCAGGGGGGTCAATCAGCCCCAGCATTTT.